This TCR beta chain was sequenced during a study of cytomegalovirus exposure and HLA in healthy donors. General study results and limits: Reports described diagnosis of cytomegalovirus status by the classifier as highly specific and sensitive.

With 60 Vbeta and 13 Jbeta primers, the PCR was carried out. Profiled with immunoSEQ multiplex PCR; TCRdb holds only in-frame clones, not every one. The sample yields some 180,000 clones, of which the top ten take up around 6%. On this clone: What it binds is not known.

It was healthy bone marrow donors who served as donors. Germline CDR1 and CDR2: SGHRS and YFSETQ. The CDR3 covers 15 residues. V shed 4 bases and J 9 bases; nucleotides not matched to a gene: 12. The source of this sequence is a man aged 25-40 years in good health and CMV-seronegative. Sequencing was performed on PBMCs. This sequence joins TRBV5-1 and TRBJ2-1; the match to TRBD2 covers 8 bases. The chain's CDR3 is CASSPGTRAVSEQFF. DNA for the CDR3: TGCGCCAGCAGCCCCGGGACTAGGGCGGTTAGTGAGCAGTTCTTC.